This T cell receptor beta chain was found in a study of shared clonotypes between healthy human individuals. At the level of the study: A couple of female and three male donors aged 18 to 49 were enrolled.

Study-wide findings and caveats: About 4.5% of naive CD4 clonotypes were common to a few donors.

With 1 base clipped from V and 4 bases from J, the junction kept 10 bases outside the gene matches. Germline CDR1 is MGHRA and CDR2 is YSYEKL. The CDR3 covers 18 residues. The assay was immunoSEQ multiplex PCR, and TCRdb's table has in-frame clones only and misses some. The sample holds approximately 2.1 million clones, 90% to 95% seen once. This clone was found once. Its cognate antigen is unknown. The rearrangement uses TRBV4-1 and TRBJ2-3; 11 positions agree with TRBD2. Sequencing input: naive CD4+ T cells from PBMCs. Subset indicated: CD45RA+ positively selected. This receptor was obtained from a man between 18 and 35 years old in good health. Some clones in this sample may be carry-over from other donors' samples. For the CDR3, the DNA is TGCGCCAGCAGCCAAGTTAGTCCTTTAGCGGGAGGGCCAGATACGCAGTATTTT. Translation: CASSQVSPLAGGPDTQYF.